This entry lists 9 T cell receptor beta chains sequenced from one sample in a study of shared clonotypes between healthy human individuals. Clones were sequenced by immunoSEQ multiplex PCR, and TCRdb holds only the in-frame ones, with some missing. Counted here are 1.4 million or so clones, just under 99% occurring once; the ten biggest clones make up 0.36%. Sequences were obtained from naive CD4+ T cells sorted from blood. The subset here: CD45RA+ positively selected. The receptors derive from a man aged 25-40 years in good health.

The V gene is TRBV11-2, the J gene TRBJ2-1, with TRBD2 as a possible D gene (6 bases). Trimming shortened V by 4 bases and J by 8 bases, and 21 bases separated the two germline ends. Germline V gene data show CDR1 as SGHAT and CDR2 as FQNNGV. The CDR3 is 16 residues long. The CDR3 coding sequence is TGTGCCAGCAGCTACCGACTTAGACCTACGGGGGATGAGCAGTTCTTC. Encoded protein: CASSYRLRPTGDEQFF.

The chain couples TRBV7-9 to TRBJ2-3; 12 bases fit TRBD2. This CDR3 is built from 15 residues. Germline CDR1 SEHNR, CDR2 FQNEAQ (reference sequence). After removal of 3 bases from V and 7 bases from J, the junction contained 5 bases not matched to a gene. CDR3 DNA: TGTGCCAGCAGCTTCAGGACTAGCGGGACTTATACGCAGTATTTT. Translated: CASSFRTSGTYTQYF.

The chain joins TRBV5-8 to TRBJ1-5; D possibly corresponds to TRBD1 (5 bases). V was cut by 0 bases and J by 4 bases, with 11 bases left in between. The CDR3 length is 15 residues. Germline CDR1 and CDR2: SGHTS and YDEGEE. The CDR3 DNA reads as TGTGCCAGCAGCTTGGGAGGGACGGCGAATCAGCCCCAGCATTTT. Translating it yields CASSLGGTANQPQHF. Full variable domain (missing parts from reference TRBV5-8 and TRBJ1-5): EAGVTQSPTHLIKTRGQQATLRCSPISGHTSVYWYQQALGLGLQFLLWYDEGEERNRGNFPPRFSGRQFPNYSSELNVNALELEDSALYLCASSLGGTANQPQHFGDGTRLSIL.

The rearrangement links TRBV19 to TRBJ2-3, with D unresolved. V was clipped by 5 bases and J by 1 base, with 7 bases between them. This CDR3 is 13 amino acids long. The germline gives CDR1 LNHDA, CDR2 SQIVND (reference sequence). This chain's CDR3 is CASSAQGTDTQYF. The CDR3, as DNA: TGTGCCAGTAGTGCGCAGGGCACAGATACGCAGTATTTT.

Written as DNA, the CDR3 is TGTGCCAGCAGCCAAGTAAGGGGTGGTGGAACTGAAGCTTTCTTT. Translating gives CASSQVRGGGTEAFF. The chain employs TRBV14 and TRBJ1-1; D is possibly TRBD1 (5 bases). V was pared by 1 base and J by 5 bases, with 14 bases between. This CDR3 has 15 amino acids. CDR1 SGHDN and CDR2 FVKESK come from the germline V gene.

This chain's CDR3 is CASSPTGTATNEKLFF. DNA for the CDR3: TGTGCCAGCAGCCCTACCGGGACGGCAACTAATGAAAAACTGTTTTTT. The chain employs TRBV7-9 and TRBJ1-4, with a tentative D call TRBD1 (5 bases). V dropped 5 bases and J dropped 0 bases, with 13 bases sitting between them. This CDR3 contains 16 residues. Per germline, CDR1 SEHNR and CDR2 FQNEAQ (reference sequence).

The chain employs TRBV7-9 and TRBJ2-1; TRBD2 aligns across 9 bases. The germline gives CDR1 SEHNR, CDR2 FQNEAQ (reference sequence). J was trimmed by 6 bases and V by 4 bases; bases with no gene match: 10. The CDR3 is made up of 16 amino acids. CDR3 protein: CASSSRRAGGINEQFF. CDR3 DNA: TGTGCCAGCAGCTCGCGAAGGGCGGGAGGGATCAATGAGCAGTTCTTC.

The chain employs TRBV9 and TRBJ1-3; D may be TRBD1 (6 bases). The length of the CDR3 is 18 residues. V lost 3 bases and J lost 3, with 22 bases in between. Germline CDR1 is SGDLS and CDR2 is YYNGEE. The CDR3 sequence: CASSGVGQSWLGGNTIYF. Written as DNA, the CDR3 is TGTGCCAGCAGCGGGGTAGGACAGTCTTGGCTCGGTGGAAACACCATATATTTT.

CDR3 protein: CASSPRQVSYEQYF. Here the CDR3 DNA reads TGTGCCAGCAGCCCGAGACAGGTCTCCTACGAGCAGTACTTC. The chain combines TRBV7-8 with TRBJ2-7; D may be TRBD1 (6 bases). With 5 bases removed from V and 0 bases from J, the gap between germline ends came to 11 bases. The CDR3 has 14 residues. Germline V gene lookup returns CDR1 SGHVS and CDR2 FQNEAQ.